This entry lists 12 T cell receptor beta chains sequenced from one sample in a study of T cells after posttransplantation cyclophosphamide. The table came from immunoSEQ multiplex PCR; TCRdb's copy has only in-frame clones and leaves some out. There are approximately 22,000 clones in the sample; approximately 71% occur only once, and roughly 0.65% lies in the top ten. Sequences were obtained from memory CD4+ T cells sorted from PBMCs. The receptors derive from a woman between 55 and 75 years old in good health, CMV-negative, and a related stem cell transplant donor.

This chain uses TRBV19 with TRBJ1-1; no definite D call. Germline CDR1 LNHDA, CDR2 SQIVND (reference sequence). The CDR3 runs 14 residues. V was pared by 6 bases and J by 5 bases, with 16 bases between. DNA for the CDR3: TGTGCCAGTAGATCTGGAGGGTGGTGGACTGAAGCTTTCTTT. This translates into CASRSGGWWTEAFF.

This clone was detected a few times. The chain links TRBV7-8 to TRBJ2-1; 7 nucleotides line up with TRBD2. From germline, CDR1 is SGHVS and CDR2 FQNEAQ. CDR3 size: 15 residues. Trimming at V came to 6 bases and at J to 7 bases, leaving 12 bases not matched to a gene. The chain's CDR3 is CASRRPGGSGNEQFF. CDR3 sequence (DNA): TGTGCCAGCAGACGACCGGGAGGATCAGGGAATGAGCAGTTCTTC.

The chain links TRBV5-1 to TRBJ1-4, with TRBD1 identical over 7 bases. Germline CDR1 SGHRS, CDR2 YFSETQ. The CDR3 has 17 residues. V lost 0 bases and J lost 1; bases outside the gene matches: 6. This CDR3 is CASSLVRTGVTNEKLFF. The CDR3 DNA is TGCGCCAGCAGCTTGGTGCGGACAGGAGTAACTAATGAAAAACTGTTTTTT.

The rearrangement links TRBV4-2 to TRBJ2-3; 7 bases agree with TRBD1. Germline V gene sequence: CDR1 LGHNA, CDR2 YNFKEQ. The CDR3 has 16 amino acids. J was trimmed by 4 bases and V by 4 bases; bases with no gene match: 11. The DNA of the CDR3 is TGTGCCAGCAGCCCAGGGGGACCCCGTTCCGCAGATACGCAGTATTTT. Amino acids: CASSPGGPRSADTQYF.

This clone has a single count. V is TRBV7-9 and J is TRBJ1-1; D may be TRBD1 (6 bases). The germline CDR1 and CDR2 sequences are SEHNR and FQNEAQ (reference sequence). V dropped 5 bases and J dropped 10 bases, with 17 bases sitting between them. This CDR3 contains 13 residues. CDR3: CASSRGGPRVAFF. The CDR3 DNA follows: TGTGCCAGCAGCCGCGGGGGCCCTCGGGTAGCTTTCTTT.

The V call is TRBV6-1, the J call TRBJ2-3, with TRBD2 identical over 8 bases. The CDR3 loop spans 15 amino acids. The junction had 5 bases not matched to a gene; V was cut back by 1 base and J by 5 bases. CDR1 is MNHNS, CDR2 SASEGT, per germline. The CDR3 coding sequence is TGTGCCAGCAGTGAAGGCCAGCGGGGGAGAGATACGCAGTATTTT. Its protein product is CASSEGQRGRDTQYF.

CDR3 protein: CASSRLAGVTDTQYF. CDR3 DNA sequence: TGTGCCAGCAGTAGACTAGCGGGAGTGACAGATACGCAGTATTTT. This chain connects TRBV28 to TRBJ2-3; 12 bases map to TRBD2. The CDR3 spans 15 residues. The germline CDR1 and CDR2 sequences are MDHEN and SYDVKM. V lost 5 bases and J lost 3; bases outside the gene matches: 3.

The CDR3 nucleotides read TGTGCCAGCAGTGAGAGGGTCGGGGGCACTGAAGCTTTCTTT. Amino acids: CASSERVGGTEAFF. The V call is TRBV2, the J call TRBJ1-1; perhaps TRBD1 as D (5 bases). V lost 3 bases and J 4 bases, leaving 12 bases between the germline ends. The germline CDR1 and CDR2 sequences are SNHLY and FYNNEI. The CDR3 is 14 residues long.

There are a few counts of this clone. This chain uses TRBV5-1 with TRBJ2-7; 7 positions agree with TRBD1. This CDR3 is built from 14 residues. The ends lost 4 bases at V and 3 bases at J; junction bases unmatched: 7. The V gene's germline CDR1 is SGHRS and CDR2 YFSETQ. CDR3 sequence: CASSPWTGNYEQYF. For the CDR3, the DNA is TGCGCCAGCAGCCCCTGGACAGGCAACTACGAGCAGTACTTC.

This clone was observed a handful of times. V gene TRBV13 combines with J gene TRBJ2-1; D is possibly TRBD1 (6 bases). Germline CDR1 PRHDT, CDR2 FYEKMQ (reference sequence). V was cut by 5 bases and J by 8 bases, with 10 bases left in between. The length of the CDR3 is 12 residues. CDR3 residues: CASSAQGYEQFF. The DNA for the CDR3 is TGTGCCAGCAGCGCACAGGGATATGAGCAGTTCTTC.

V usage is TRBV7-2 and J usage is TRBJ2-3; 9 bases match TRBD2. This CDR3 has 16 amino acids. CDR1 and CDR2 from the germline V gene are SGHTA and FQGNSA. V shed 3 bases and J 2 bases; nucleotides not matched to a gene: 6. The CDR3 nucleotides are TGTGCCAGCAGCTTCCGGGCGGGGGGGTTCACAGATACGCAGTATTTT. Translation gives CASSFRAGGFTDTQYF.

This chain links TRBV11-2 with TRBJ1-5; no reliable D call. CDR3 size: 14 residues. Germline CDR1 and CDR2: SGHAT and FQNNGV. Deletions cut 0 bases from V and 7 bases from J, with 10 bases between. The CDR3 here is CASSLEDIRQPQHF. The CDR3 region has the DNA TGTGCCAGCAGCTTAGAAGACATAAGGCAGCCCCAGCATTTT.